Presented here are 28 T cell receptor beta chains from one specimen sequenced in a study of blood T cell repertoires in COVID-19. Profiled with immunoSEQ multiplex PCR; TCRdb holds only in-frame clones, not every one. This table holds about 59,000 clones, roughly 87% found once. Sequencing was done on a sample of peripheral blood. The receptors derive from an elderly man in a cohort sampled during active COVID-19.

V usage is TRBV19 and J usage is TRBJ1-1; a possible D gene is TRBD1 (5 bases). Germline V gene sequence: CDR1 LNHDA, CDR2 SQIVND (reference sequence). This CDR3 is built from 13 residues. The CDR3 spells CASGSRVDTEAFF. CDR3 DNA sequence: TGTGCTAGTGGTTCCAGGGTGGACACTGAAGCTTTCTTT.

This chain connects TRBV3-1 (or the pseudogene TRBV3-2) to TRBJ2-2; D possibly corresponds to TRBD1 (6 bases). Germline CDR1 is LGHDT and CDR2 is YNNKEL (reference sequence). This CDR3 region has 16 residues. Trimming pared 1 base from V and 1 base from J, leaving 10 bases between. CDR3 nucleotides: TGTGCCAGCAGCCAAGGGAAGGGGGTGAACACCGGGGAGCTGTTTTTT. Its protein is CASSQGKGVNTGELFF.

The V gene is TRBV30, the J gene TRBJ1-2; D perhaps matches TRBD1 (5 bases). V lost 3 bases, J lost 0 bases, and 8 bases lay in between. Germline V gene sequence: CDR1 GTSNPN, CDR2 SVGIG (reference sequence). The CDR3 contains 13 residues. The CDR3 DNA reads TGTGCCTGGAGGGTAGGGGCTAACTATGGCTACACCTTC. It yields the protein CAWRVGANYGYTF. The full variable domain, rest sourced from reference TRBV30 and TRBJ1-2, is SQTIHQWPATLVQPVGSPLSLECTVEGTSNPNLYWYRQAAGRGLQLLFYSVGIGQISSEVPQNLSASRPQDRQFILSSKKLLLSDSGFYLCAWRVGANYGYTFGSGTRLTVV.

The V call is TRBV30, the J call TRBJ1-5, with 7 bases identical to TRBD1. Trimming removed 4 bases from V and 2 bases from J; junction bases left unmatched: 5. CDR1 and CDR2 (germline): GTSNPN, SVGIG (reference sequence). The CDR3 is 14 residues long. The chain's CDR3 is CAWNEGAGNQPQHF. The CDR3 DNA reads as TGTGCCTGGAACGAGGGGGCTGGCAATCAGCCCCAGCATTTT.

The V gene is TRBV6-1, the J gene TRBJ1-1, with D unresolved. Germline V lookup: CDR1 MNHNS, CDR2 SASEGT. The CDR3 consists of 15 residues. The ends were cut back, 1 base at V and 4 bases at J, with 13 bases in the middle. CDR3 in amino acids: CASSEVTESVTEAFF. CDR3 nucleotide sequence: TGTGCCAGCAGTGAAGTAACAGAAAGTGTCACTGAAGCTTTCTTT.

The table lists this clone with a few counts. CDR3 in amino acids: CASSPGRESREKLFF. The CDR3 nucleotides read TGTGCCAGCTCACCGGGAAGGGAGAGTAGAGAAAAACTGTTTTTT. The chain uses TRBV18 and TRBJ1-4; no definite D call. Germline CDR1 reads KGHSH; CDR2 reads LQKENI. The CDR3 sequence is 15 residues long. Trimming pared 3 bases from V and 8 bases from J, leaving 16 bases between.

This clone has just one count. V usage is TRBV5-4 and J usage is TRBJ1-2; weak D call: TRBD1 (6 bases). The germline gives CDR1 SGHNT, CDR2 YYREEE (reference sequence). The V end lost 4 bases, the J end lost 3 bases, and 10 bases lay between the germline ends. The CDR3 is 13 amino acids. The CDR3, as DNA: TGTGCCAGCAGCCCGACAGGAGACTATGGCTACACCTTC. It specifies CASSPTGDYGYTF.

CDR3 DNA sequence: TGTGCCAGCAGTCCGGGACTAGCGGGGGTATTTGGGTTCGGGGAGACCCAGTACTTC. It translates to CASSPGLAGVFGFGETQYF. The chain is built from TRBV6-2 or TRBV6-3 and TRBJ2-5; the match to TRBD2 covers 14 bases. The CDR3 consists of 19 residues. J gave up 5 bases and V 5 bases, and 16 bases lay outside the gene matches. Germline loops: CDR1 MNHEY, CDR2 SVGEGT.

The chain links TRBV5-4 to TRBJ2-2, with TRBD1 as a possible D gene (6 bases). The length of the CDR3 is 15 residues. V gave up 4 bases and J gave up 7 bases, with 17 bases separating them. Per germline, CDR1 SGHNT and CDR2 YYREEE (reference sequence). CDR3 amino acids: CASSVTGLKDGELFF. As DNA, the CDR3 is TGTGCCAGCAGCGTCACAGGGTTGAAGGACGGGGAGCTGTTTTTT.

This chain connects TRBV6-6 to TRBJ1-5, with D maybe TRBD1 (5 bases). The V end lost 10 bases, the J end lost 1 base, and 14 bases lay between the germline ends. Germline loops: CDR1 MNHNY, CDR2 SVGAGI (reference sequence). This CDR3 spans 14 amino acids. CDR3 amino acids: CATRSGGSNQPQHF. CDR3 coding DNA: TGTGCCACCCGGTCGGGGGGGAGCAATCAGCCCCAGCATTTT.

This chain connects TRBV7-2 to TRBJ1-2; 9 bases match TRBD1. Losses at the gene ends were 5 bases for V and 3 bases for J; bases not matched to a gene: 4. CDR1 is SGHTA and CDR2 is FQGNSA in the germline V gene. The CDR3 loop spans 14 amino acids. The CDR3 sequence is CASSPGQGDYGYTF. The CDR3 bases are TGTGCCAGCAGCCCGGGACAGGGTGACTATGGCTACACCTTC.

Here the CDR3 reads CASTLTGNGNTEAFF. The CDR3 bases are TGTGCCAGCACCTTAACGGGGAACGGGAACACTGAAGCTTTCTTT. The chain has TRBV2 and TRBJ1-1; no reliable D call. Per the germline V gene, CDR1 is SNHLY and CDR2 is FYNNEI. Trimming pared 7 bases from V and 1 base from J, leaving 16 bases between. The CDR3 length is 15 residues.

The chain joins TRBV7-9 to TRBJ1-1; 8 bases match TRBD1. The CDR3 has 14 residues. Per the germline V gene, CDR1 is SEHNR and CDR2 is FQNEAQ (reference sequence). V trimming: 5 bases; J trimming: 4 bases; junction bases outside the gene matches: 6. CDR3 region: CASSATTGATEAFF. Written as DNA, the CDR3 is TGTGCCAGCAGCGCAACGACAGGGGCCACTGAAGCTTTCTTT.

This chain connects TRBV6-5 to TRBJ1-1; 7 bases agree with TRBD1. CDR3 length equals 15 residues. Germline V CDR1 and CDR2: MNHEY, SVGAGI. The ends lost 0 bases at V and 1 base at J; junction bases unmatched: 2. Here the CDR3 DNA reads TGTGCCAGCAGTTACTCGGGACAGTCGAACACTGAAGCTTTCTTT. This gives the protein CASSYSGQSNTEAFF.

The chain links TRBV5-1 to TRBJ2-3, with TRBD1 matching 10 bases. This CDR3 comprises 15 residues. Trimming cost V 5 bases and J 4 bases; bases outside gene matches: 7. The V gene's germline CDR1 is SGHRS and CDR2 YFSETQ. In DNA, the CDR3 is TGCGCCAGCAGACACGGACAGGGGGACGCAGATACGCAGTATTTT. As protein: CASRHGQGDADTQYF.

CDR3 amino acids: CASSQNPTGIQETQYF. In DNA, the CDR3 is TGTGCCAGCAGCCAAAACCCAACAGGGATACAAGAGACCCAGTACTTC. The rearrangement links TRBV3-1 (or the pseudogene TRBV3-2) to TRBJ2-5, with TRBD1 as a possible D gene (6 bases). There are 16 residues in the CDR3. The germline V gene has CDR1 LGHDT and CDR2 YNNKEL (reference sequence). V gave up 2 bases and J gave up 2 bases, with 15 bases separating them.

The gene calls are TRBV19 and TRBJ1-5, with 8 bases identical to TRBD1. This CDR3 region has 18 residues. The J segment lost 6 bases and the V segment lost 0 bases, leaving 13 bases of the junction unmatched. CDR1 is LNHDA and CDR2 is SQIVND in the germline V gene (reference sequence). Written as DNA, the CDR3 is TGTGCCAGTAGTATAGAGGGAACGTGGACAGGGAGGATTCAGCCCCAGCATTTT. Its protein is CASSIEGTWTGRIQPQHF.

CDR3 loop: CASSEAGHTGELFF. CDR3 in DNA: TGTGCCAGCAGTGAGGCAGGGCACACCGGGGAGCTGTTTTTT. The chain uses TRBV2 and TRBJ2-2, with D perhaps TRBD1 (5 bases). Trimming removed 3 bases at V and 3 bases at J, with 8 bases between. The length of the CDR3 is 14 residues. Per the germline V gene, CDR1 is SNHLY and CDR2 is FYNNEI.

This CDR3 is CASSSRQNTEAFF. For the CDR3, the DNA is TGTGCCAGCAGTTCGAGACAGAACACTGAAGCTTTCTTT. This chain links TRBV12-3 or TRBV12-4 with TRBJ1-1; D gene ambiguous. The V end was cut by 4 bases, the J end by 1 base, with 7 bases between. This CDR3 comprises 13 residues.

This clone occurred a few times. The chain has TRBV7-8 and TRBJ1-4; 8 bases fit TRBD1. The junction had 7 bases not matched to a gene; V was cut back by 5 bases and J by 5 bases. The CDR3 runs 15 residues. Germline-derived CDR1 and CDR2 are SGHVS and FQNEAQ. CDR3 residues: CASSQRQGINEKLFF. In nucleotides, the CDR3 is TGTGCCAGCAGCCAACGACAGGGGATAAATGAAAAACTGTTTTTT. The whole variable domain, filled in from reference TRBV7-8 and TRBJ1-4, reads GAGVSQSPRYKVAKRGQDVALRCDPISGHVSLFWYQQALGQGPEFLTYFQNEAQLDKSGLPSDRFFAERPEGSVSTLKIQRTQQEDSAVYLCASSQRQGINEKLFFGSGTQLSVL.

This chain links TRBV28 with TRBJ2-7, with TRBD1 matching over 9 bases. V dropped 2 bases and J dropped 2; count of bases not matched to a gene: 4. The germline V gene encodes CDR1 MDHEN and CDR2 SYDVKM. This CDR3 contains 15 residues. The CDR3 nucleotides read TGTGCCAGCAGTTTACGGCGACAGGGGGCCTACGAGCAGTACTTC. Its protein is CASSLRRQGAYEQYF. The variable domain in full, with the rest retrieved from reference TRBV28 and TRBJ2-7, is DVKVTQSSRYLVKRTGEKVFLECVQDMDHENMFWYRQDPGLGLRLIYFSYDVKMKEKGDIPEGYSVSREKKERFSLILESASTNQTSMYLCASSLRRQGAYEQYFGPGTRLTVT.

This chain connects TRBV6-5 to TRBJ2-3; 8 nucleotides line up with TRBD2. Germline CDR1 MNHEY, CDR2 SVGAGI. The CDR3 runs to 14 residues. The V segment lost 5 bases and the J segment 6 bases; nucleotides outside the gene matches: 7. The CDR3 reads CASSISGGSDTQYF. DNA of the CDR3: TGTGCCAGCAGTATCAGCGGGGGATCCGATACGCAGTATTTT.

The rearrangement uses TRBV19 and TRBJ2-1, with 8 nucleotides matching TRBD2. The CDR3 has 17 residues. V gave up 0 bases and J gave up 7 bases; unmatched junction bases: 11. Looked up from germline, CDR1 is LNHDA and CDR2 is SQIVND (reference sequence). In DNA form, the CDR3 reads TGTGCCAGTAGTATAGATTTGCCGGGAGGGAGTAAAAATGAGCAGTTCTTC. Amino acid sequence: CASSIDLPGGSKNEQFF.

The V gene is TRBV7-2, the J gene TRBJ1-4; possible D gene TRBD1, 5 bases. The CDR3 length is 14 residues. Germline loops: CDR1 SGHTA, CDR2 FQGNSA. The V end lost 8 bases, the J end lost 7 bases, and 17 bases lay between the germline ends. The CDR3 sequence: CASSRAGQLEKLFF. CDR3 nucleotides: TGTGCCAGCTCAAGAGCGGGGCAGCTTGAAAAACTGTTTTTT.

The chain couples TRBV19 to TRBJ1-1; D might be TRBD1 (5 bases). V was pared by 4 bases and J by 4 bases, with 13 bases between. CDR1 is LNHDA and CDR2 is SQIVND in the germline V gene (reference sequence). The CDR3 runs 14 residues. CDR3 region: CASSKDQGSTEAFF. The CDR3 DNA follows: TGTGCCAGTAGTAAGGATCAGGGTAGCACTGAAGCTTTCTTT.

This chain uses TRBV7-2 with TRBJ2-3; 7 bases fit TRBD1. Per the germline V gene, CDR1 is SGHTA and CDR2 is FQGNSA. V gave up 4 bases and J gave up 4 bases; unmatched junction bases: 14. The CDR3 contains 17 residues. CDR3 bases: TGTGCCAGCAGCTCGCCTCTCAGGGGGAGCTGGGCAGATACGCAGTATTTT. It encodes CASSSPLRGSWADTQYF. Filled out from reference TRBV7-2 and TRBJ2-3, the complete variable domain reads GAGVSQSPSNKVTEKGKDVELRCDPISGHTALYWYRQSLGQGLEFLIYFQGNSAPDKSGLPSDRFSAERTGGSVSTLTIQRTQQEDSAVYLCASSSPLRGSWADTQYFGPGTRLTVL.

This rearrangement joins TRBV5-1 to TRBJ1-2, with a tentative D call TRBD1 (5 bases). This CDR3 contains 12 residues. The V gene lost 7 bases and the J gene lost 5 bases, with 12 bases spanning the gap. Germline V lookup: CDR1 SGHRS, CDR2 YFSETQ. CDR3 in amino acids: CASGTREYGYTF. The CDR3 DNA is TGCGCCAGCGGGACGCGGGAGTATGGCTACACCTTC.

This chain joins TRBV4-3 and TRBJ1-2; 7 nucleotides agree with TRBD1. Germline V gene lookup returns CDR1 LGHNA and CDR2 YSLEER. This CDR3 comprises 15 residues. The junction had 2 bases not matched to a gene; V was cut back by 1 base and J by 0 bases. The CDR3 loop is CASSQGTGANYGYTF. Here the CDR3 DNA reads TGCGCCAGCAGCCAAGGGACAGGTGCTAACTATGGCTACACCTTC.